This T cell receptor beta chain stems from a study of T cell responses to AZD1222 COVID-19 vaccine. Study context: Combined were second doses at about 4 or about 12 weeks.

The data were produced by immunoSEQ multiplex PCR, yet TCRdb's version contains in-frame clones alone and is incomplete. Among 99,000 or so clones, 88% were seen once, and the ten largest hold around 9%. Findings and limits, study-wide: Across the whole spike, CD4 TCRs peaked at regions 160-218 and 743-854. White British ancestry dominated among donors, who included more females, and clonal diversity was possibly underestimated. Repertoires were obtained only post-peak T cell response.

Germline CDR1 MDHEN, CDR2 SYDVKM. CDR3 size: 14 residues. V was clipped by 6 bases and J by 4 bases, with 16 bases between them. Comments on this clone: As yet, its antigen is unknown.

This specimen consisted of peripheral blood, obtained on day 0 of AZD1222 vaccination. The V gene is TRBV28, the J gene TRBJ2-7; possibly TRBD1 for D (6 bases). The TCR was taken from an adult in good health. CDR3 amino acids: CASRQQGPEYEQYF. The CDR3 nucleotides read TGTGCCAGCAGACAACAGGGACCCGAGTACGAGCAGTACTTC.